What follows is one T cell receptor beta chain and its context. This table comes from immunoSEQ multiplex PCR, and its TCRdb copy is limited to in-frame clones, with some not included. The sample holds over 150,000 clones, 72% seen once. This CDR3 contains 14 residues. The germline V gene encodes CDR1 SGDLS and CDR2 YYNGEE. Deletions cut 2 bases from V and 5 bases from J, with 10 bases between. This sample stems from a study of cytotoxic CD8 clonotypes in ibrutinib-treated CLL. Sequencing was performed on PBMCs, taken after 24 months of ibrutinib treatment. The chain employs TRBV9 and TRBJ2-2; no reliable D call. The sequence came from a human donor with chronic lymphocytic leukemia. The chain's CDR3 is CASSVAATTGELFF. For the CDR3, the DNA is TGTGCCAGCAGCGTCGCCGCGACAACCGGGGAGCTGTTTTTT.